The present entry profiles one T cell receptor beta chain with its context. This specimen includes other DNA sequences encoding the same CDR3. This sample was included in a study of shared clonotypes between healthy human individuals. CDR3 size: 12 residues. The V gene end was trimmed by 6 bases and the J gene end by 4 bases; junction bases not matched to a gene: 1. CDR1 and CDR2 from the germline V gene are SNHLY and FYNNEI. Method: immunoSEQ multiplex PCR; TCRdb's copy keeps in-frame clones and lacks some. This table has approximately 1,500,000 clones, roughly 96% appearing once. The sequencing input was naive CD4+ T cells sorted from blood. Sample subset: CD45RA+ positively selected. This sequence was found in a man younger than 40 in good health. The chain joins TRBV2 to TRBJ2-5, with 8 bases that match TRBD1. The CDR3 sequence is CASSDRGETQYF. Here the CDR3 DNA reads TGTGCCAGCAGCGACAGGGGAGAGACCCAGTACTTC.